The 7 T cell receptor beta chains given below trace back to one sample, sequenced in a study of preoperative IRX-2 immunotherapy in early breast cancer. Treatment denoted: preoperative locoregional IRX-2 cytokine immunotherapy. Sequenced by immunoSEQ multiplex PCR; TCRdb stores in-frame clones only, minus some. The repertoire consists of approximately 96,000 clones, with 86% occurring once and the leading ten covering about 2.1%. This material consisted of tumor tissue, taken after IRX-2 immunotherapy. Receptor source: a human donor with breast cancer.

The chain links TRBV6-8 to TRBJ2-1; D perhaps matches TRBD1 (6 bases). The V gene lost 8 bases and the J gene lost 8 bases, with 28 bases spanning the gap. The CDR3 extends over 17 amino acids. In germline, CDR1 is MNHGY, CDR2 SAAAGT. The CDR3 region has the DNA TGTGCCAGCCGCAGCGAGGGGCTGGACAGCCTAAAGGATGAGCAGTTCTTC. Translated, it gives CASRSEGLDSLKDEQFF.

Concerning this clone itself: One end of the junction varies from germline; a read error may be responsible. The rearrangement joins TRBV19 to TRBJ1-2; the D is unclear. Per germline, CDR1 LNHDA and CDR2 SQIVND (reference sequence). The CDR3 has 12 amino acids. Written as DNA, the CDR3 is TGTGCCAGTAGTAGTCAAGGCCTTGGCTACATCTTC. Encoded protein: CASSSQGLGYIF.

V and J are TRBV19 and TRBJ2-6, with D uncertain. This CDR3 is built from 18 residues. The germline gives CDR1 LNHDA, CDR2 SQIVND (reference sequence). V was trimmed by 6 bases and J by 2 bases, leaving 20 bases between them. The CDR3 sequence: CASRPRAEEVAGANVLTF. In nucleotides, the CDR3 is TGTGCCAGTAGACCCCGGGCCGAAGAGGTAGCTGGGGCCAACGTCCTGACTTTC.

The chain couples TRBV11-3 to TRBJ2-7; no reliable D call. Germline V lookup: CDR1 SGHNT, CDR2 YENEEA. The V end lost 5 bases, the J end lost 1 base, and 18 bases lay between the germline ends. The CDR3 is 16 residues long. The CDR3 loop is CASSQVRRLSSYEQYF. CDR3 sequence (DNA): TGTGCCAGCAGCCAAGTCCGCAGGTTGAGTTCCTACGAGCAGTACTTC.

The chain employs TRBV6-8 and TRBJ2-1; the D gene is possibly TRBD1 (6 bases). The V gene lost 6 bases and the J gene lost 7 bases, with 16 bases spanning the gap. Germline V gene data show CDR1 as MNHGY and CDR2 as SAAAGT. The CDR3 runs to 14 residues. CDR3 DNA sequence: TGTGCCAGCAGAGGGACATTAAGTCCTAATGAGCAGTTCTTC. This sequence encodes CASRGTLSPNEQFF.

V and J are TRBV6-8 and TRBJ2-6; TRBD1 or TRBD2 may be the D gene (6 bases each). Between the trimmed V and J ends, which lost 0 bases and 0 bases, there was a span of 24 bases. CDR3 length: 22 amino acids. CDR1 and CDR2 (germline): MNHGY, SAAAGT. The CDR3 coding sequence is TGTGCCAGCAGTTACTCGATGGGGGGACACGGCCCCAAAAGCTCTGGGGCCAACGTCCTGACTTTC. Protein product: CASSYSMGGHGPKSSGANVLTF.

This clone was counted once. The chain links TRBV6-8 to TRBJ1-2; 9 nucleotides agree with TRBD1. The V gene end was trimmed by 5 bases and the J gene end by 6 bases; junction bases not matched to a gene: 10. In germline, CDR1 is MNHGY, CDR2 SAAAGT. The CDR3 runs to 15 residues. CDR3 region: CASSQSGQGQDGYTF. The CDR3 coding sequence is TGTGCCAGCAGTCAGTCCGGACAGGGGCAGGATGGCTACACCTTC.